Below, 17 T cell receptor beta chains from the same sample are listed, as sequenced in a study of cytomegalovirus exposure and HLA in healthy donors. The method was immunoSEQ multiplex PCR; TCRdb's version includes in-frame clones alone and lacks a portion of them. This sample has roughly 130,000 clones, with almost 90% found just once. The material sequenced was PBMCs. The source is a man aged 25-45 years in good health and CMV-seronegative.

This clone was counted once. This chain links TRBV2 with TRBJ2-7; 8 bases match TRBD1. Germline V gives CDR1 SNHLY, CDR2 FYNNEI. CDR3 length: 16 amino acids. Trimming at V came to 6 bases and at J to 0 bases, leaving 10 bases not matched to a gene. CDR3 sequence (DNA): TGTGCCAGCAGCCCGACAGGGGCAACTACCTCCTACGAGCAGTACTTC. This translates into CASSPTGATTSYEQYF.

This chain connects TRBV4-1 to TRBJ2-2; D gene uncertain. Trimming took 3 bases from V and 5 from J, leaving 16 bases between them. The CDR3 extends over 16 amino acids. Germline lookup yields CDR1 MGHRA and CDR2 YSYEKL. CDR3 DNA: TGCGCCAGCAGCCACCTTAGAGCGCCTATGACCGGGGAGCTGTTTTTT. This translates into CASSHLRAPMTGELFF.

The rearrangement uses TRBV29-1 and TRBJ2-5; D unresolved. Trimming took 1 base from V and 1 from J, leaving 4 bases between them. Germline CDR1 and CDR2: SQVTM and ANQGSEA. The CDR3 loop spans 12 amino acids. In nucleotides, the CDR3 is TGCAGCGTTGAAGGTCTCCAAGAGACCCAGTACTTC. Its translation is CSVEGLQETQYF.

The V gene is TRBV5-1, the J gene TRBJ1-1; a possible D gene is TRBD1 (5 bases). There are 15 residues in the CDR3. V gave up 3 bases and J gave up 0 bases, with 12 bases separating them. CDR1 SGHRS and CDR2 YFSETQ come from the germline V gene. The CDR3, as DNA: TGCGCCAGCAGCTACCTCACAGGACTGAACACTGAAGCTTTCTTT. Encoded protein: CASSYLTGLNTEAFF.

The chain uses TRBV18 and TRBJ1-1; 8 positions agree with TRBD1. CDR3 length: 13 amino acids. The V and J ends lost 5 bases and 3 bases, in that order; junction bases with no gene match: 2. Germline assignment: CDR1 KGHSH and CDR2 LQKENI. DNA of the CDR3: TGTGCCAGCTCATTGACAGGGGACACTGAAGCTTTCTTT. Its protein product is CASSLTGDTEAFF.

Written as DNA, the CDR3 is TGTGCCAGCTCGCCCGGACTAGCGGGAGAGGGATACGAGCAGTACTTC. Protein: CASSPGLAGEGYEQYF. This chain joins TRBV18 and TRBJ2-7; the match to TRBD2 covers 13 bases. The ends lost 6 bases at V and 4 bases at J; junction bases unmatched: 9. Germline CDR1 is KGHSH and CDR2 is LQKENI. This CDR3 contains 16 residues.

The rearrangement links TRBV4-1 to TRBJ1-1; D remains ambiguous. V lost 4 bases and J lost 5, with 17 bases in between. This CDR3 is built from 15 residues. CDR1 is MGHRA and CDR2 is YSYEKL in the germline V gene. CDR3 protein: CASSPLFIILTEAFF. In DNA, the CDR3 is TGCGCCAGCAGCCCCCTATTTATTATATTAACTGAAGCTTTCTTT.

The chain carries TRBV10-3 and TRBJ1-5; 7 bases fit TRBD1. This CDR3 region has 14 residues. J gave up 4 bases and V 2 bases, and 2 bases lay outside the gene matches. Germline CDR1 reads ENHRY; CDR2 reads SYGVKD. The DNA of the CDR3 is TGTGCCATCAGTGAGAACAGGGGTAATCAGCCCCAGCATTTT. It encodes CAISENRGNQPQHF.

This clone was observed once. The J gene is TRBJ2-3, the V gene TRBV7-8, with 8 bases fitting TRBD1. CDR1 and CDR2 (germline): SGHVS, FQNEAQ. CDR3 length: 16 amino acids. V dropped 2 bases and J dropped 3; count of bases not matched to a gene: 7. CDR3: CASSLFNGQGTDTQYF. The CDR3 DNA is TGTGCCAGCAGCTTATTCAACGGACAGGGAACAGATACGCAGTATTTT. Full variable domain (missing parts from reference TRBV7-8 and TRBJ2-3): GAGVSQSPRYKVAKRGQDVALRCDPISGHVSLFWYQQALGQGPEFLTYFQNEAQLDKSGLPSDRFFAERPEGSVSTLKIQRTQQEDSAVYLCASSLFNGQGTDTQYFGPGTRLTVL.

CDR3 in DNA: TGCGCCAGCAGCCCGGGACAGGGGGCGGACAATGAGCAGTTCTTC. It yields the protein CASSPGQGADNEQFF. The V and J genes are TRBV4-1 and TRBJ2-1, with 12 bases matching TRBD1. J was trimmed by 5 bases and V by 4 bases; bases with no gene match: 3. This CDR3 spans 15 amino acids. Germline assignment: CDR1 MGHRA and CDR2 YSYEKL.

The chain couples TRBV7-2 to TRBJ2-3, with 8 bases that match TRBD2. Germline V gives CDR1 SGHTA, CDR2 FQGNSA. This CDR3 region has 16 residues. The junction had 9 bases not matched to a gene; V was cut back by 3 bases and J by 4 bases. The CDR3 nucleotides read TGTGCCAGCAGCTTTCACGGGACTAGGGTTGCAGATACGCAGTATTTT. It is translated as CASSFHGTRVADTQYF.

This clone was observed once. The V call is TRBV7-3, the J call TRBJ2-2; 8 bases are shared with TRBD1. The germline V gene has CDR1 SGHTA and CDR2 FQGTGA. The V gene end was trimmed by 5 bases and the J gene end by 6 bases; junction bases not matched to a gene: 11. The CDR3 sequence is 16 residues long. The CDR3 protein is CASSLLGQGAAGELFF. The CDR3 DNA sequence: TGTGCCAGCAGCCTACTGGGGCAGGGGGCGGCCGGGGAGCTGTTTTTT.

The chain uses TRBV7-2 and TRBJ2-4; TRBD2 aligns across 11 bases. Germline CDR1 reads SGHTA; CDR2 reads FQGNSA. V dropped 4 bases and J dropped 11; count of bases not matched to a gene: 13. The CDR3 has 16 residues. The CDR3 spells CASSSGGSGRARFQYF. CDR3 nucleotide sequence: TGTGCCAGCAGCTCAGGAGGTAGCGGGAGGGCCCGATTTCAGTACTTC.

The rearrangement uses TRBV6-6 and TRBJ1-2, with 8 bases identical to TRBD1. Germline values: CDR1 MNHNY, CDR2 SVGAGI (reference sequence). This CDR3 spans 16 amino acids. Trimming removed 2 bases from V and 4 bases from J; junction bases left unmatched: 9. CDR3 in DNA: TGTGCCAGCAGTTACGAGAGGACAGGGTCGATCTATGGCTACACCTTC. Residues: CASSYERTGSIYGYTF.

The chain carries TRBV4-3 and TRBJ1-6; no clear D. The CDR3 totals 15 residues. Germline V CDR1 and CDR2: LGHNA, YSLEER. V was cut by 1 base and J by 8 bases, with 12 bases left in between. The DNA for the CDR3 is TGCGCCAGCAGCCAAGCCCCGGGGATGTATTCACCCCTCCACTTT. It is translated as CASSQAPGMYSPLHF.

CDR3 residues: CASSPGQGIVKLFF. In DNA, the CDR3 is TGCGCCAGCAGCCCCGGACAGGGGATTGTAAAACTGTTTTTT. The V call is TRBV4-1, the J call TRBJ1-4, with 9 bases identical to TRBD1. The CDR3 contains 14 residues. V shed 4 bases and J 10 bases; nucleotides not matched to a gene: 7. Germline V CDR1 and CDR2: MGHRA, YSYEKL.

For this clone: A read error may account for a junction end that differs from germline. The V gene is TRBV9, the J gene TRBJ1-2; 8 nucleotides match TRBD1. The CDR3 covers 14 residues. Germline CDR1 reads SGDLS; CDR2 reads YYNGEE. The CDR3 loop reads CASSVGLSGGPISF. The CDR3 region has the DNA TGTGCCAGCAGCGTAGGCCTGTCAGGGGGCCCTATTTCCTTC.